This T cell receptor (beta chain) was captured in a study of control samples from healthy donors and cancer patients. Sequencing was performed with immunoSEQ multiplex PCR; in TCRdb, only in-frame clones are kept and a portion is missing. The data contain under 85,000 clones, 80% to 95% of them seen just once; the ten biggest clones take up roughly 1.3%. Germline lookup yields CDR1 LNHDA and CDR2 SQIVND (reference sequence). The V gene end was trimmed by 4 bases and the J gene end by 1 base; junction bases not matched to a gene: 4. This CDR3 is 15 amino acids long. This receptor was taken from a woman aged 40 to 49 with lung cancer. Sequences were obtained from PBMCs. The chain carries TRBV19 and TRBJ1-5; TRBD1 matches 7 bases. In nucleotides, the CDR3 is TGTGCCAGTAGTACAGTGGGACAGAGCAATCAGCCCCAGCATTTT. Encoded protein: CASSTVGQSNQPQHF.